Listed below are T cell receptor beta chains from one sample, sequenced in a study of OX40 agonist ivuxolimab in advanced cancers. Profiling relied on immunoSEQ multiplex PCR, and the TCRdb table lists in-frame clones only, not all of them. Among around 100,000 clones listed, 95% to 96% were seen once. The sequenced sample was CD4+ or CD8+ T cells sorted from blood, obtained in a trial of the OX40 agonist ivuxolimab. Source of these receptors: an adult with an advanced solid tumor such as melanoma, head and neck, liver or kidney cancer. The CDR3 runs from the conserved cysteine through the conserved F or W. Fields, in order: D gene, J gene, V gene, clone size, CDR3 DNA, CDR3 protein. D genes are given only for firm matches. Expanded clones get a size class; other rows say once, few or many, or leave the size out.

TRBD1	TRBJ2-7	TRBV19	-	TGTGCCAGTAGTATGACAGGGGCGAGGTCCTACGAGCAGTACTTC	CASSMTGARSYEQYF
-	TRBJ2-5	TRBV7-7	-	TGTGCCAGCAGCTCCCCCCCCGACCTGGGGGATGAGACCCAGTACTTC	CASSSPPDLGDETQYF
-	TRBJ1-2	TRBV5-4	few	TGTGCCAGCAGCAATCCCGGGGAAAACTATGGCTACACCTTC	CASSNPGENYGYTF
TRBD1	TRBJ1-2	TRBV27	once	TGTGCCAGCAGTATCGGGACAGGGTTTGGCTACACCTTC	CASSIGTGFGYTF
-	TRBJ2-7	TRBV28	once	TGTGCCAGCAGGACCGGGACCGAGTCCTACGAGCAGTACTTC	CASRTGTESYEQYF
TRBD1	TRBJ2-3	TRBV4-1	-	TGCGCCAGCAGCCGGACAGGGATGGAGGCAGATACGCAGTATTTT	CASSRTGMEADTQYF
TRBD1	TRBJ1-1	TRBV15	-	TGTGCCACCAGCAGAGGCACAGAGGGGGCGATGGGCACTGAAGCTTTCTTT	CATSRGTEGAMGTEAFF
TRBD2	TRBJ2-3	TRBV9	-	TGTGCCAGCAGCGCCAGCGGGGGATTGGGCACAGATACGCAGTATTTT	CASSASGGLGTDTQYF
-	TRBJ1-5	TRBV4-3	-	TGCGCCAGCAGCCAAGATACGGCAGGGCAGCCCCAGCATTTT	CASSQDTAGQPQHF
-	TRBJ2-1	TRBV4-3	-	TGCGCCAGCAGCCAAGATGCGGACGTTTACAATGAGCAGTTCTTC	CASSQDADVYNEQFF
TRBD1	TRBJ2-7	TRBV7-9	-	TGTGCCAGCAGCCATGGACAGGGCTACGAGCAGTACTTC	CASSHGQGYEQYF
TRBD2	TRBJ2-2	TRBV7-7	-	TGTGCCAGCAGCGACTGGGGGGGTCCCGAAGGGGAGCTGTTTTTT	CASSDWGGPEGELFF
-	TRBJ1-1	TRBV12-5	-	TGTGCTAGTGGTTTGGTAACAGGGTGGGACACTGAAGCTTTCTTT	CASGLVTGWDTEAFF
TRBD1	TRBJ1-5	TRBV19	-	TGTGCCAGTACACAGGGGTGGGATCAGCCCCAGCATTTT	CASTQGWDQPQHF
TRBD1	TRBJ1-6	TRBV5-1	-	TGCGCCAGCAGCTTGGAGGGACAGGGTGTATCCCTCCACTTT	CASSLEGQGVSLHF
-	TRBJ2-3	TRBV6-5	once	TGTGCCACCTCCAGGGCAGATACGCAGTATTTT	CATSRADTQYF
TRBD1	TRBJ1-2	TRBV9	-	TGTGCCAGCAGCCTAGGGACAGATGGCTACACCTTC	CASSLGTDGYTF
-	TRBJ2-5	TRBV5-6	-	TGTGCCAGCAGCTTGGGTTCGGGGGAGACCCAGTACTTC	CASSLGSGETQYF
TRBD1	TRBJ1-1	TRBV9	-	TGTGCCAGCAGCCCTGCAGGGGGCAGCACTGAAGCTTTCTTT	CASSPAGGSTEAFF
TRBD1	TRBJ1-3	TRBV7-9	-	TGTGCCAGCAGCTTAGGCACAGGGGACTCTGGAAACACCATATATTTT	CASSLGTGDSGNTIYF
-	TRBJ1-2	TRBV19	-	TGTGCCAGTAGTACCCGACAGGAATGGGGCTATGGCTACACCTTC	CASSTRQEWGYGYTF
-	TRBJ2-7	TRBV7-8	-	TGTGCCAGCAGCCCTTCGGTTAGATCCTACGAGCAGTACTTC	CASSPSVRSYEQYF
-	TRBJ2-3	TRBV4-3	-	TGCGCCAGCAGCCAAGACAGGGGCACAGATACGCAGTATTTT	CASSQDRGTDTQYF
TRBD1	TRBJ2-7	TRBV2	-	TGTGCCAGCAGTGAATTTGGACAGGGTTCCTACGAGCAGTACTTC	CASSEFGQGSYEQYF
TRBD1	TRBJ2-1	TRBV5-5	-	TGTGCCAGCTACCCTAGACAGGGGGTTGCGGTCGATGAGCAGTTCTTC	CASYPRQGVAVDEQFF
-	TRBJ1-1	TRBV27	-	TGTGCCAGCAGTTTGGTCGGTGGCACTGAAGCTTTCTTT	CASSLVGGTEAFF
-	TRBJ2-7	TRBV6-1	-	TGTGCCAGCAGTTTACTGAACTACGAGCAGTACTTC	CASSLLNYEQYF
-	TRBJ2-7	TRBV29-1	-	TGCAGCGTTGTAACCCCCCATGAAGAGCAGTACTTC	CSVVTPHEEQYF
TRBD2	TRBJ2-1	TRBV4-3	-	TGCGCCAGCAGCCAAGACGCGGGAGCCTACAATGAGCAGTTCTTC	CASSQDAGAYNEQFF
-	TRBJ2-5	TRBV29-1	-	TGCAGCGTTGTTCCAGCCCAAGAGACCCAGTACTTC	CSVVPAQETQYF
-	TRBJ1-2	TRBV28	-	TGTGCCAGCAGTGAACGCGAAGGGGATGGCTACACCTTC	CASSEREGDGYTF
-	TRBJ2-7	TRBV5-4	-	TGTGCCAGCAGCTTGGGGGACTCCACGGGCGAAGGGGAGCAGTACTTC	CASSLGDSTGEGEQYF
TRBD1	TRBJ2-7	TRBV2	-	TGTGCCAGCAGTACAACAGGGGGGTCGGTCCACGAGCAGTACTTC	CASSTTGGSVHEQYF
-	TRBJ2-3	TRBV7-8	-	TGTGCCAGCAGCTTACAAGTAAGCACAGATACGCAGTATTTT	CASSLQVSTDTQYF
-	TRBJ1-2	TRBV28	once	TGTGCCAGCCTTTCTGGGTGGGAAGGCTACACCTTC	CASLSGWEGYTF
TRBD2	TRBJ2-7	TRBV27	-	TGTGCCAGCAGGTCTAGCGGGGGGTCCTACGAGCAGTACTTC	CASRSSGGSYEQYF
TRBD1	TRBJ1-4	TRBV7-9	-	TGTGCCAGCAGCTCCCGGGACAGGGCGGGGGAAAAACTGTTTTTT	CASSSRDRAGEKLFF
-	TRBJ1-2	TRBV12-5	-	TGTGCTAGTGGTTTGGTAGGGGTATTCTATGGCTACACCTTC	CASGLVGVFYGYTF
-	TRBJ2-3	TRBV14	-	TGTGCCAGCAGCCAAGGCCCCAGTCTGAATTTT	CASSQGPSLNF
TRBD1	TRBJ1-1	TRBV7-6	-	TGTGCCAGCAGCTCGGGACAGGGAATGAACACTGAAGCTTTCTTT	CASSSGQGMNTEAFF
-	TRBJ2-1	TRBV19	-	TGTGCCAGTAGTACACAGGGGGGGTACAATGAGCAGTTCTTC	CASSTQGGYNEQFF